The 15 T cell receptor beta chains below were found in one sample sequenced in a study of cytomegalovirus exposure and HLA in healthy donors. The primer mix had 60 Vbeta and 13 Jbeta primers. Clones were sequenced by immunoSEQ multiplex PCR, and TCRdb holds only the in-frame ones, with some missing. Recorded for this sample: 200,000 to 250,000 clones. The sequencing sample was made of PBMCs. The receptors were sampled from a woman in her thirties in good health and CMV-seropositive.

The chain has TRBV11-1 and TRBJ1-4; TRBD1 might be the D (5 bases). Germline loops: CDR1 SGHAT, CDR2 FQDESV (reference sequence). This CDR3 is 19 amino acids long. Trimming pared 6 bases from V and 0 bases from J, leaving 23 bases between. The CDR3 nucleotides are TGTGCCAGCAGACCCCCGGGACTCCCCCCCGGTGCAACTAATGAAAAACTGTTTTTT. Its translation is CASRPPGLPPGATNEKLFF.

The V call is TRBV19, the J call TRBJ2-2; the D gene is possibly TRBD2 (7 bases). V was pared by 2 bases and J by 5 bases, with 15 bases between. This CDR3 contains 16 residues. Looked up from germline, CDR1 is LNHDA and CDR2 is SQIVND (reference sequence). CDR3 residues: CASSIRGGAETGELFF. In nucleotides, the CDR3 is TGTGCCAGTAGTATACGTGGGGGGGCAGAAACCGGGGAGCTGTTTTTT.

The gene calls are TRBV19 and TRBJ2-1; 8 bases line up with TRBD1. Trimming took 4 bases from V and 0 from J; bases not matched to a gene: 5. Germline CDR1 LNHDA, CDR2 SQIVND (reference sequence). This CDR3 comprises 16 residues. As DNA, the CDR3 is TGTGCCAGTAGTACCCACAGGGGGAACTCCTACAATGAGCAGTTCTTC. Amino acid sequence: CASSTHRGNSYNEQFF.

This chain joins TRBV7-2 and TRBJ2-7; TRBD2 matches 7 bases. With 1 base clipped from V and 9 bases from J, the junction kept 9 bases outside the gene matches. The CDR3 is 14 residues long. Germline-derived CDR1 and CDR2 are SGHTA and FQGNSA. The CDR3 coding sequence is TGTGCCAGCAGCTTAGATCGGACTAGTAAAGTGCAGTACTTC. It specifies CASSLDRTSKVQYF.

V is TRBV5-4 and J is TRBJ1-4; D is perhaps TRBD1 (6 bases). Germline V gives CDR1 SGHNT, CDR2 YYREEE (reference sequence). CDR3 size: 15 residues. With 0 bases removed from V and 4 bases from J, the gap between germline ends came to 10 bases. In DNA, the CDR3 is TGTGCCAGCAGCTTGGGGGGGCTGGGTAATGAAAAACTGTTTTTT. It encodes CASSLGGLGNEKLFF.

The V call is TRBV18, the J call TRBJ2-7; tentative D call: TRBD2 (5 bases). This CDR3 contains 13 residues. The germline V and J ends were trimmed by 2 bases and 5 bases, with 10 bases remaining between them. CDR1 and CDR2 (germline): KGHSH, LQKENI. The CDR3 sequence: CASSPSPGNEQYF. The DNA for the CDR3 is TGTGCCAGCTCACCAAGCCCGGGGAACGAGCAGTACTTC.

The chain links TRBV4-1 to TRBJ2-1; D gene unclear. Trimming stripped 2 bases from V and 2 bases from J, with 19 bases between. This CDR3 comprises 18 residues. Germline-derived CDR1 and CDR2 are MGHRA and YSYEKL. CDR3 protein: CASSQWPVERGTYNEQFF. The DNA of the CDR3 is TGCGCCAGCAGCCAATGGCCGGTCGAGAGAGGTACCTACAATGAGCAGTTCTTC.

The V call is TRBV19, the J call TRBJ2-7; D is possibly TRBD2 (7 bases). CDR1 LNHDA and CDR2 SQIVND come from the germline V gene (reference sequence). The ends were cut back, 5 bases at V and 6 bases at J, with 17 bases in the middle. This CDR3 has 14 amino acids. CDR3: CASSGGGSRGEQYF. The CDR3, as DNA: TGTGCCAGTAGTGGGGGCGGGAGCAGAGGCGAGCAGTACTTC.

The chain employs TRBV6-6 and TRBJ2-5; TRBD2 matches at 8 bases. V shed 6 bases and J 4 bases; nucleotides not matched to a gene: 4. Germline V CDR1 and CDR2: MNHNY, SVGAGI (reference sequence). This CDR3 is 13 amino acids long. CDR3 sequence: CASSSREGETQYF. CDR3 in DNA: TGTGCCAGCAGCTCACGGGAGGGAGAGACCCAGTACTTC.

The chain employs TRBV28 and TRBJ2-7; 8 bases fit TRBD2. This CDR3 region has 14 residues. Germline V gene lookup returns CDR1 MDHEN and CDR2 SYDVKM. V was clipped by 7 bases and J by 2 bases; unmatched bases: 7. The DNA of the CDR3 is TGTGCCAGCACCAATAGCGGGAACCCCTACGAGCAGTACTTC. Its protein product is CASTNSGNPYEQYF.

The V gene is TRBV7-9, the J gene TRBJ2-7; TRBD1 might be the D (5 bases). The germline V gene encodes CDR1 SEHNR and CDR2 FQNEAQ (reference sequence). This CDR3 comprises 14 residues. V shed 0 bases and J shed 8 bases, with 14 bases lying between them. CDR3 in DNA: TGTGCCAGCAGCTTAGCCAGGGTTGGAAGCAAGCAGTACTTC. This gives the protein CASSLARVGSKQYF.

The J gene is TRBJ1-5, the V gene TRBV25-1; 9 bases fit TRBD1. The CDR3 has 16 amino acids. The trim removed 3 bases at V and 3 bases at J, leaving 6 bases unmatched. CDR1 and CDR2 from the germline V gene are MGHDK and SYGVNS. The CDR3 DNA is TGTGCCAGCAGTGATGGGACAGGGCTATACAATCAGCCCCAGCATTTT. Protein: CASSDGTGLYNQPQHF.

The CDR3 region has the DNA TGTGCCAGCAGTTGGGGCACGATGAACACTGAAGCTTTCTTT. Translating gives CASSWGTMNTEAFF. V is TRBV27 and J is TRBJ1-1, with a weak D call TRBD1 (5 bases). The CDR3 is 14 amino acids. Germline V gives CDR1 MNHEY, CDR2 SMNVEV (reference sequence). With 4 bases removed from V and 0 bases from J, the gap between germline ends came to 9 bases.

The CDR3 region is CASSLGQTINYGYTF. For the CDR3, the DNA is TGCGCCAGCAGCTTGGGACAGACGATTAACTATGGCTACACCTTC. The chain joins TRBV5-1 to TRBJ1-2; D perhaps matches TRBD1 (5 bases). V dropped 0 bases and J dropped 1 base, with 10 bases sitting between them. The germline V gene has CDR1 SGHRS and CDR2 YFSETQ. CDR3 length: 15 residues.

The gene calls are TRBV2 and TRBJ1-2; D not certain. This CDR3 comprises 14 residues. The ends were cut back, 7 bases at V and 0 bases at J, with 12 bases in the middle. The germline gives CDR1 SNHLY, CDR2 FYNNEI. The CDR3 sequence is CASTPGRSNYGYTF. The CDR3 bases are TGTGCCAGCACCCCTGGCAGGTCTAACTATGGCTACACCTTC.